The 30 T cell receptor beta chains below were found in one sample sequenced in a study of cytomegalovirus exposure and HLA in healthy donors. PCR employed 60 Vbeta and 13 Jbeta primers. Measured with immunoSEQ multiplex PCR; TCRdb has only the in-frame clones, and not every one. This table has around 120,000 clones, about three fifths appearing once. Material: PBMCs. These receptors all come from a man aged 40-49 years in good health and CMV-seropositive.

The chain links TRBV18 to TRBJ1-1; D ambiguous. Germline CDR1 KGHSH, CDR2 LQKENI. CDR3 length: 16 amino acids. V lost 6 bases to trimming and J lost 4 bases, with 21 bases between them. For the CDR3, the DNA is TGTGCCAGCTCTCCTCCTAACGCGCGGGAGGGCACTGAAGCTTTCTTT. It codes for CASSPPNAREGTEAFF.

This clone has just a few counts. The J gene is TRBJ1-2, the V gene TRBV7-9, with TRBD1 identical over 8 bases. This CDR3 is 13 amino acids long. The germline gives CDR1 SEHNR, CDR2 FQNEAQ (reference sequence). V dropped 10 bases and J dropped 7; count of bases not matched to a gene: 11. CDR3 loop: CAISAGGAGGYTF. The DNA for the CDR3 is TGTGCCATTTCGGCAGGGGGCGCGGGTGGCTACACCTTC.

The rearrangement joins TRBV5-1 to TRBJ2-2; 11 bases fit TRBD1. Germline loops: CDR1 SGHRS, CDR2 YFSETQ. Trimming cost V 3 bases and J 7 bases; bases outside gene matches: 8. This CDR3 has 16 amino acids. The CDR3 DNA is TGCGCCAGCAGCTGGGGGACAGGGGGGACGGTCGGGGAGCTGTTTTTT. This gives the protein CASSWGTGGTVGELFF.

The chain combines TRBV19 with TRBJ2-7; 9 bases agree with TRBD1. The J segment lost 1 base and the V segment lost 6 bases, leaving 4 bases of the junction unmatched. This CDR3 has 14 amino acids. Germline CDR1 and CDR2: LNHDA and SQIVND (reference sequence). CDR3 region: CASSDRGGSYEQYF. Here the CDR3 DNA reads TGTGCCAGTAGCGACAGGGGGGGATCCTACGAGCAGTACTTC.

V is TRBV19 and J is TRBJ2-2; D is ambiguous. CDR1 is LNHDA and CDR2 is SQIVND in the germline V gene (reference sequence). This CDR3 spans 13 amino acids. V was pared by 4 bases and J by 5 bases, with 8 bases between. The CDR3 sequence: CASSTQYTGELFF. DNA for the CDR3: TGTGCCAGTAGTACCCAGTATACCGGGGAGCTGTTTTTT.

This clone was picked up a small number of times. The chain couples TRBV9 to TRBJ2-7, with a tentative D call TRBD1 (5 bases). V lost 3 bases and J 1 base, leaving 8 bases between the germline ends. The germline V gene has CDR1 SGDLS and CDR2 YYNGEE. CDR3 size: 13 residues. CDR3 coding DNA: TGTGCCAGCAGCGCTTCAGGGTCCTACGAGCAGTACTTC. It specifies CASSASGSYEQYF.

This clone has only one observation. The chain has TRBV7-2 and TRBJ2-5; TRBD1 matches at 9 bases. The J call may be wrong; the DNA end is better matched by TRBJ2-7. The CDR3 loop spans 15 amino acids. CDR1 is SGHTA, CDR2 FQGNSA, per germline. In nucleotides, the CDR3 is TGTGCCAGCAGCTTAGAGGGACAGGGAAACTACGAGCAGTACTTC. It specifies CASSLEGQGNYEQYF.

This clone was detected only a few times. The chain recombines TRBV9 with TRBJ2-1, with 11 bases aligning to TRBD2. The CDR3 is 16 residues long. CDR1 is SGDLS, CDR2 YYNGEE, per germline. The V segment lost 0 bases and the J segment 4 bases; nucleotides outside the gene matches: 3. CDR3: CASSVGASGRYNEQFF. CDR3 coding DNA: TGTGCCAGCAGCGTAGGGGCTAGCGGGAGGTACAATGAGCAGTTCTTC.

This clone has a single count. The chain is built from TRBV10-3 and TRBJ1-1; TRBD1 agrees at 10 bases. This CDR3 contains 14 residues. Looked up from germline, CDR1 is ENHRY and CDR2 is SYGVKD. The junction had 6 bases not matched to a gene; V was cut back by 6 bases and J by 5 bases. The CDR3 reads CAIRPGTGETEAFF. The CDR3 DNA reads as TGTGCCATCAGGCCCGGGACAGGGGAGACTGAAGCTTTCTTT.

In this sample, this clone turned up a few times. The DNA of the CDR3 is TGTGCCAGCAGTCTTATCCCAGGGACAGGGTTCTCTGGAAACACCATATATTTT. It translates to CASSLIPGTGFSGNTIYF. This chain uses TRBV5-5 with TRBJ1-3; 9 bases fit TRBD1. V lost 5 bases, J lost 0 bases, and 12 bases stayed unmatched. The germline gives CDR1 SGHKS, CDR2 YYEKEE (reference sequence). The CDR3 is made up of 18 amino acids.

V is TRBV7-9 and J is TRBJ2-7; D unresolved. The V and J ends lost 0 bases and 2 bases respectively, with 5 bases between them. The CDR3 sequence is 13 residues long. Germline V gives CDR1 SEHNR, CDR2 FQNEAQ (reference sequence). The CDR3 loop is CASSLAGTYEQYF. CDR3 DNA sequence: TGTGCCAGCAGCTTAGCGGGCACCTACGAGCAGTACTTC.

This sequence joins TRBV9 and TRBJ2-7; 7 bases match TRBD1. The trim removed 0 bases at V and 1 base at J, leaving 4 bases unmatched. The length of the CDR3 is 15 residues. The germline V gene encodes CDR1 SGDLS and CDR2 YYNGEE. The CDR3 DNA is TGTGCCAGCAGCGTAGGTGGGGACAGTTCCTACGAGCAGTACTTC. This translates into CASSVGGDSSYEQYF.

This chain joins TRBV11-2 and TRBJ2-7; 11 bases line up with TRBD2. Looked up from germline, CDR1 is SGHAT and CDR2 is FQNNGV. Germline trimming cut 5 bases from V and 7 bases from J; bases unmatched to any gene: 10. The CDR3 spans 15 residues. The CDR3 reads CASSLETSGIGEQYF. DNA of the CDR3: TGTGCCAGCAGCCTTGAGACTAGCGGGATAGGTGAGCAGTACTTC. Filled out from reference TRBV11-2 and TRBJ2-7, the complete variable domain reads EAGVAQSPRYKIIEKRQSVAFWCNPISGHATLYWYQQILGQGPKLLIQFQNNGVVDDSQLPKDRFSAERLKGVDSTLKIQPAKLEDSAVYLCASSLETSGIGEQYFGPGTRLTVT.

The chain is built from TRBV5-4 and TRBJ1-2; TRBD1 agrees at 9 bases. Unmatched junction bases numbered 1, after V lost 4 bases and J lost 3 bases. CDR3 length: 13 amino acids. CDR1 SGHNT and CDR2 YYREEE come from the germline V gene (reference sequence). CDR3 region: CASSTGGYYGYTF. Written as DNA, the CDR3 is TGTGCCAGCAGCACAGGGGGCTACTATGGCTACACCTTC.

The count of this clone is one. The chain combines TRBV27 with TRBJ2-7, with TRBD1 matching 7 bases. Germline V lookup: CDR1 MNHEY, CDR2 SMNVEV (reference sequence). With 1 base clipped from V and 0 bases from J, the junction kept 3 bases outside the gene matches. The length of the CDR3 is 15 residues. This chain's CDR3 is CASSLLGQSSYEQYF. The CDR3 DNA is TGTGCCAGCAGTTTATTGGGACAGTCCTCCTACGAGCAGTACTTC.

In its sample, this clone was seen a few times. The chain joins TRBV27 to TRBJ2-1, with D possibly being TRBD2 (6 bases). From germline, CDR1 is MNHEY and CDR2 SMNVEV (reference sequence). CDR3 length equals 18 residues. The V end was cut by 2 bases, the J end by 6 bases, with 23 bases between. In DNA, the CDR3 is TGTGCCAGCAGTTTACCGCCTCTCTGGAGGGGACCCACCAATGAGCAGTTCTTC. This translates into CASSLPPLWRGPTNEQFF.

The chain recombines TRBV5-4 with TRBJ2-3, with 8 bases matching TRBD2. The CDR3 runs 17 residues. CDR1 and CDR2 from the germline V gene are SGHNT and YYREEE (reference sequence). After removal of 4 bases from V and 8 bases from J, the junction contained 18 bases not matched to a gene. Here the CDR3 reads CASSPPGRGGGTSTQYF. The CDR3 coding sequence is TGTGCCAGCAGCCCCCCAGGCCGGGGCGGGGGGACGAGTACGCAGTATTTT.

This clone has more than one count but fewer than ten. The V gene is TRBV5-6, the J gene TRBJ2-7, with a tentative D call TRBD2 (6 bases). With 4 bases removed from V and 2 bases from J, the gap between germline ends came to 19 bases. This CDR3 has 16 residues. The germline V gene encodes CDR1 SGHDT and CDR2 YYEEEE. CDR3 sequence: CASSSPGLFQAYEQYF. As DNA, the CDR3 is TGTGCCAGCAGCAGCCCGGGACTTTTTCAGGCCTACGAGCAGTACTTC.

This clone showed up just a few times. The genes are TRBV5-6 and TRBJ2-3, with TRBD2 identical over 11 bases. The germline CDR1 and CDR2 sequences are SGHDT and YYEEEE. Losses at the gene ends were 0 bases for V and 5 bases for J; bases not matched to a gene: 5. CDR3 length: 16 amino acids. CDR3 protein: CASSLGFSGGGDTQYF. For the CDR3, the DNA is TGTGCCAGCAGCTTGGGGTTTAGCGGGGGGGGAGATACGCAGTATTTT.

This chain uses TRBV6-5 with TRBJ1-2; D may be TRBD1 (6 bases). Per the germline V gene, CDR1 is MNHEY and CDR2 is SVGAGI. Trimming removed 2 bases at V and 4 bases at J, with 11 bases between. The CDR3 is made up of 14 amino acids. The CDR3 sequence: CASSYTDSLYGYTF. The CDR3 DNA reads TGTGCCAGCAGTTACACGGACAGTCTCTATGGCTACACCTTC.

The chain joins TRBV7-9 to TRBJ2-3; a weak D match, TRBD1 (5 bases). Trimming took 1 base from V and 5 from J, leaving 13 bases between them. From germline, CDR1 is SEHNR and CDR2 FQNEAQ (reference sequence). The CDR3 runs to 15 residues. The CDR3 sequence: CASSLVLQGKDTQYF. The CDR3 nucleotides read TGTGCCAGCAGCTTAGTCCTGCAGGGCAAAGATACGCAGTATTTT.

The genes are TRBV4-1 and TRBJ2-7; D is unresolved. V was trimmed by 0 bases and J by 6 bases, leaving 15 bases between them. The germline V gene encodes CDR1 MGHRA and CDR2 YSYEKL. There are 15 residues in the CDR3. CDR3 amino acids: CASSQEPHSLREQYF. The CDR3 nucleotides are TGCGCCAGCAGCCAAGAACCCCACAGTCTCCGCGAGCAGTACTTC.

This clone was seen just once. CDR3 residues: CASRFEANLNTEAFF. The CDR3 bases are TGTGCCAGCAGGTTTGAGGCCAACCTGAACACTGAAGCTTTCTTT. The J gene is TRBJ1-1, the V gene TRBV7-3; D call uncertain. Germline CDR1 SGHTA, CDR2 FQGTGA. The CDR3 loop spans 15 amino acids. The ends were cut back, 6 bases at V and 0 bases at J, with 14 bases in the middle.

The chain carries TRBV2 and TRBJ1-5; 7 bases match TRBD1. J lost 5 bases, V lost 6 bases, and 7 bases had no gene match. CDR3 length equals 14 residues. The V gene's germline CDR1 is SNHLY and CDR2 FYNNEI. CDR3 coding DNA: TGTGCCAGCAGCCCCATTGACAGGGATCAGCCCCAGCATTTT. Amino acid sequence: CASSPIDRDQPQHF. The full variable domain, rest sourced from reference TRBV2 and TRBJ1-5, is EPEVTQTPSHQVTQMGQEVILRCVPISNHLYFYWYRQILGQKVEFLVSFYNNEISEKSEIFDDQFSVERPDGSNFTLKIRSTKLEDSAMYFCASSPIDRDQPQHFGDGTRLSIL.

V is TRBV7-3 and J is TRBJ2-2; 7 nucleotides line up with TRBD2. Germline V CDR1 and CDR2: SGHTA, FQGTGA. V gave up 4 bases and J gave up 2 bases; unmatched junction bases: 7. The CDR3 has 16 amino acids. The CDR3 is CASSSKTSANTGELFF. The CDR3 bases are TGTGCCAGCAGCTCCAAAACTAGCGCCAACACCGGGGAGCTGTTTTTT.

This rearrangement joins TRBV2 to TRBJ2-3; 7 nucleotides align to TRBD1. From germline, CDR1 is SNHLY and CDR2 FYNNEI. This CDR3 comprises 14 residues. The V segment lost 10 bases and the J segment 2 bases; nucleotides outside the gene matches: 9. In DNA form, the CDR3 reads TGTGCCAATCTCCGGGACAGCCACACAGATACGCAGTATTTT. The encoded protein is CANLRDSHTDTQYF.

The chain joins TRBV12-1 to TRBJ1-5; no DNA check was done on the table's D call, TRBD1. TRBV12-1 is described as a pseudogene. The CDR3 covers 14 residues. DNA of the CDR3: TGTGCCAGCAGCCCCACGGACAGGAATCAGCCCCAGCATTTT. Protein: CASSPTDRNQPQHF.

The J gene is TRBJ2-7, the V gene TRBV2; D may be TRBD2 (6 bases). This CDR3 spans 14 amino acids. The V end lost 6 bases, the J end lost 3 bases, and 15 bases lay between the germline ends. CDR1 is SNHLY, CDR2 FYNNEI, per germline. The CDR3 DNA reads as TGTGCCAGCAGCCTCTGGGGGGAAGACTACGAGCAGTACTTC. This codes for CASSLWGEDYEQYF.

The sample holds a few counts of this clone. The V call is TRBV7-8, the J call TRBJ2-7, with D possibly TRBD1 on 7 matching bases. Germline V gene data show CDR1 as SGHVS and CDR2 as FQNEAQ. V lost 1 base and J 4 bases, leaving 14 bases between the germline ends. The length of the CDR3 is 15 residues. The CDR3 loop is CASSLGRAGGYEQYF. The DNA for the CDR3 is TGTGCCAGCAGCTTAGGGAGGGCAGGGGGGTACGAGCAGTACTTC.

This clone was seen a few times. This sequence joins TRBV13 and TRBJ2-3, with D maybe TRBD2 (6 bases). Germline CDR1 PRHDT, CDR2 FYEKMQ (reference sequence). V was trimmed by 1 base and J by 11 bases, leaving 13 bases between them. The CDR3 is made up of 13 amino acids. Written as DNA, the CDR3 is TGTGCCAGCAGCTTAGAAATACTGGGAGGGCAGTATTTT. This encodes CASSLEILGGQYF.